These T cell receptor beta chains were read from a single sample in a study of regulatory T cells in long-lasting Graves disease. Via MiXCR, TCRdb re-called the multiplex PCR reads, giving one row per CDR3 protein. Of some 440,000 distinct CDR3 sequences in the sample, under 25% are singletons; the top ten hold 7.8%. The sample in question was peripheral blood mononuclear cells (PBMCs), obtained when the disease was refractory, from a patient treated with antithyroid drugs. The receptors shown here come from a female donor with Graves disease. Each CDR3 is given with its conserved first and last residue. The D gene is left open where the match is weak. Not all rows give a size; the values are once, few, many and, for expanded clones, a class.

many,TRBJ1-2,TRBV10-2,.,TGCGCCAATTGTTCTCGTAACAGACGAAACTATGGCTACACCTTC,CANCSRNRRNYGYTF
few,TRBJ2-7,TRBV20-1,.,TGCAGTGCTAGAGATGTAGGCGGTCCTGGGCAGTACTTC,CSARDVGGPGQYF
few,TRBJ2-5,TRBV3-1,.,TGTGCCAGCAGCCACGCCGGAGGGGTAGAAGAGACCCAGTACTTC,CASSHAGGVEETQYF
.,TRBJ1-1,TRBV6-2/TRBV6-3,.,TGTGCCAGCAGTTCCCGGGGAGGGTTGAACACTGAAGCTTTCTTT,CASSSRGGLNTEAFF
few,TRBJ2-7,TRBV3-1,.,TGTGCCAGCAGCCCCCGGAGGGGGCGGGTTGGCGAGCAGTACTTC,CASSPRRGRVGEQYF
.,TRBJ2-5,TRBV19,.,TGTGCCAGTAGTACCTTCGGACAGTCCGAAGAGACCCAGTACTTC,CASSTFGQSEETQYF
once,TRBJ2-3,TRBV27,TRBD2,TGTGCCAGCAGTCGTAGACTAGCGGGAGTTAAGACAGATACGCAGTATTTT,CASSRRLAGVKTDTQYF
.,TRBJ2-6,TRBV7-9,TRBD1,TGTGCCAGCAGCTTAACGGTGGACAGGGTCCCCGGGGCCAACGTCCTGACTTTC,CASSLTVDRVPGANVLTF
many,TRBJ2-7,TRBV5-1,.,TGTGCCAGCAGTTTAGCGGCAGGGGGGTACGAGCAGTACTTC,CASSLAAGGYEQYF
many,TRBJ1-1,TRBV30,.,TGTGCCTGGGGGGGCACTGAAGCTTTCTTT,CAWGGTEAFF
few,TRBJ2-7,TRBV7-2,TRBD2,TGTGCCAGCAGCCCAGCCGGGACTAGCGGGCCAAGCGCCTACGAGCAGTACTTC,CASSPAGTSGPSAYEQYF
many,TRBJ2-5,TRBV7-2,TRBD2,TGTGCCAGCAGCTTACGAAGGCTAGCGGGAGTAGATTTTCAAGAGACCCAGTACTTC,CASSLRRLAGVDFQETQYF
.,TRBJ2-7,TRBV28,TRBD1,TGTGCCAGCAGCTCGCCGAGGGACAGGGGCTACGAGCAGTACTTC,CASSSPRDRGYEQYF
.,TRBJ2-1,TRBV27,TRBD1,TGTGCCAGCAGCCGGGGACAGGGGAGATACAATGAGCAGTTCTTC,CASSRGQGRYNEQFF
few,TRBJ1-2,TRBV18,.,TGTGCCAGCTCACCTTCCGGTCGGGGGAACTATGGCTACACCTTC,CASSPSGRGNYGYTF
many,TRBJ2-1,TRBV7-9,.,TGTGCCAGCAGCCACCGGGACAAGCCGTACAATGAGCAGTTCTTC,CASSHRDKPYNEQFF
many,TRBJ2-1,TRBV7-2,.,TGTGCCAGCAGCTACACTCCCGGGGTAGTTAACAATGAGCAGTTCTTC,CASSYTPGVVNNEQFF
.,TRBJ1-3,TRBV30,.,TGTGCCTGGACCCAGGGTCACTCTGGAAACACCATATATTTT,CAWTQGHSGNTIYF
.,TRBJ2-7,TRBV29-1,.,TGCAGCGTTGCGGACCGCGAGCAGTACTTC,CSVADREQYF
.,TRBJ1-5,TRBV6-2/TRBV6-3,.,TGTGCCACCCGGGTCGCAGATAGCAATCAGCCCCAGCATTTT,CATRVADSNQPQHF
many,TRBJ1-1,TRBV24-1,.,TGTGCCACCAGTGATTCTGGGGGCACTGAAGCTTTCTTT,CATSDSGGTEAFF
few,TRBJ2-7,TRBV5-1,TRBD2,TGCGCCAGCAGAGAGGGACTAGCGGGGCTCTACGAGCAGTACTTC,CASREGLAGLYEQYF
many,TRBJ1-2,TRBV11-2,TRBD1,TGTGCCAGCAGCGGGACAGGGGGCGACGTGCACTATGGCTACACCTTC,CASSGTGGDVHYGYTF
many,TRBJ2-7,TRBV9,TRBD1,TGTGCCAGCAGCGTAGGAGGGGGCAATTCCTACGAGCAGTACTTC,CASSVGGGNSYEQYF
.,TRBJ1-1,TRBV4-1,TRBD1,TGCGCCAGCAGCCCGGTGGGACAGGACACTGAAGCTTTCTTT,CASSPVGQDTEAFF